A single sample gave rise to the 9 T cell receptor beta chains below, sequenced in a study of Graves' ophthalmopathy and Graves' hyperthyroidism. RNA transcripts were the template, and TCR beta CDR3 regions were amplified from them. An initial RT-PCR round employing HTBI primers preceded a second-round multiplex PCR. In TCRdb, the multiplex PCR reads were re-called with MiXCR into one record per CDR3 protein. The sample contains around 1.1 million distinct CDR3 sequences, about 36% of which appear only once. The sequencing sample was made of peripheral blood or thyroid tissue (not recorded which). The receptors originated from an adult man with Graves' hyperthyroidism.

In its sample, this clonotype was seen many times. The chain employs TRBV29-1 and TRBJ2-6; the D gene is possibly TRBD2 (5 bases). Germline-derived CDR1 and CDR2 are SQVTM and ANQGSEA. This CDR3 region has 16 residues. The germline V and J ends were trimmed by 2 bases and 0 bases, with 11 bases remaining between them. The CDR3 DNA sequence: TGCAGCGTTGAATCCAGCGGAGTCTCTGGGGCCAACGTCCTGACTTTC. Translated, it gives CSVESSGVSGANVLTF.

The sample holds many counts of this clonotype. The V and J genes are TRBV7-8 and TRBJ2-2; D remains unclear. The CDR3 sequence is 14 residues long. The germline gives CDR1 SGHVS, CDR2 FQNEAQ. V lost 8 bases to trimming and J lost 0 bases, with 10 bases between them. The DNA for the CDR3 is TGTGCCAGCTCACCACCCGCGAACACCGGGGAGCTGTTTTTT. This gives the protein CASSPPANTGELFF.

This clonotype was detected many times. The V gene is TRBV29-1, the J gene TRBJ1-1, with D hard to call. This CDR3 has 14 amino acids. Germline-derived CDR1 and CDR2 are SQVTM and ANQGSEA. Between the trimmed V and J ends, which lost 4 bases and 3 bases, there was a span of 15 bases. The CDR3 region is CSVGMGGKYTEAFF. In DNA form, the CDR3 reads TGCAGCGTTGGTATGGGAGGCAAGTACACTGAAGCTTTCTTT.

This clonotype has at least ten counts. The J gene is TRBJ2-7, the V gene TRBV9, with 7 bases aligning to TRBD1. The trim removed 3 bases at V and 3 bases at J, leaving 9 bases unmatched. Germline V lookup: CDR1 SGDLS, CDR2 YYNGEE. The CDR3 spans 15 residues. CDR3 coding DNA: TGTGCCAGCAGCGGGAAGGGGGCTAATAACTACGAGCAGTACTTC. Encoded protein: CASSGKGANNYEQYF.

This clonotype was seen a handful of times. The chain uses TRBV7-7 and TRBJ2-5, with D possibly matching TRBD2 (6 bases). Per the germline V gene, CDR1 is SSHAT and CDR2 is FNYEAQ (reference sequence). V was cut by 4 bases and J by 4 bases, with 16 bases left in between. The CDR3 sequence is 15 residues long. The chain's CDR3 is CASSSTAGRGETQYF. In DNA form, the CDR3 reads TGTGCCAGCAGCTCAACAGCCGGGAGAGGAGAGACCCAGTACTTC.

Concerning this clonotype: Given a much more abundant clone one base away, this may be a read error. V and J are TRBV11-1 and TRBJ2-7; TRBD1 might be the D (5 bases). Germline CDR1 SGHAT, CDR2 FQDESV (reference sequence). This CDR3 has 12 amino acids. CDR3 loop: CTSSVGPYEQYF. The CDR3 DNA reads TGTACCAGCAGCGTGGGGCCTTACGAGCAGTACTTC.

The chain carries TRBV5-5 and TRBJ2-7, with a tentative D call TRBD2 (5 bases). The CDR3 spans 15 residues. Germline V CDR1 and CDR2: SGHKS, YYEKEE (reference sequence). Trimming took 1 base from V and 3 from J, leaving 14 bases between them. The DNA of the CDR3 is TGTGCCAGCAGCTTGTCAGCAGGAGACTACTACGAGCAGTACTTC. Translated: CASSLSAGDYYEQYF.

The chain employs TRBV10-3 and TRBJ1-5; D may be TRBD1 (6 bases). The CDR3 is made up of 13 amino acids. In germline, CDR1 is ENHRY, CDR2 SYGVKD. V lost 8 bases, J lost 3 bases, and 11 bases lay in between. CDR3 residues: CAIGGGNNQPQHF. The CDR3 nucleotides are TGTGCCATCGGAGGGGGGAACAATCAGCCCCAGCATTTT.

The chain carries TRBV6-1 and TRBJ1-1; D uncertain. V lost 4 bases, J lost 1 base, and 10 bases lay in between. CDR1 and CDR2 from the germline V gene are MNHNS and SASEGT. This CDR3 region has 14 residues. CDR3 nucleotides: TGTGCCAGCAGTGTTAGGGCGGAGAACACTGAAGCTTTCTTT. Encoded protein: CASSVRAENTEAFF.